The clone carrying this T cell receptor (beta chain) has only a few counts. Its antigen remains unknown. This specimen belongs to a study of response to subunit inactivated influenza vaccine. General study findings and limits: Seasonal influenza vaccination, on each occasion, was suggested by the authors to recruit few new T cells.

TCRdb passed the RT-PCR reads through MiXCR, listing each CDR3 protein once. The sample lists 860,000 or so distinct CDR3 sequences, roughly 20% occurring once. The receptor was derived from a man between 45 and 60 years old who received an inactivated influenza vaccine. Sequencing was performed on PBMCs from blood, taken 5 days after vaccination.

CDR3 nucleotides: TGTGCCAGCAGTTCCTCTTGGGGTAGGTCGGTTGAGAGCAATCAGCCCCAGCATTTT. It yields the protein CASSSSWGRSVESNQPQHF. The chain carries TRBV28 and TRBJ1-5; D unresolved. V was trimmed by 4 bases and J by 1 base, leaving 23 bases between them. CDR1 is MDHEN, CDR2 SYDVKM, per germline. This CDR3 contains 19 residues.